This TCR beta chain was obtained from a study of blood T cell repertoires in COVID-19. Sequencing used immunoSEQ multiplex PCR; TCRdb keeps in-frame clones, though not all of them. The sample lists 150,000 to 200,000 clones; about nine tenths were seen once. Germline CDR1 is GTSNPN and CDR2 is SVGIG (reference sequence). The J segment lost 10 bases and the V segment lost 3 bases, leaving 7 bases of the junction unmatched. The CDR3 contains 14 residues. Sequenced input: peripheral blood. This chain joins TRBV30 and TRBJ1-6; 9 positions match TRBD1. The clonotype was recovered from a man aged 60 to 75 with acute or convalescent COVID-19. This chain's CDR3 is CAWRSGTGRSPLHF. The CDR3 coding sequence is TGTGCCTGGAGGTCCGGGACAGGGAGGTCACCCCTCCACTTT. Drawing the rest from reference TRBV30 and TRBJ1-6, the complete variable domain is SQTIHQWPATLVQPVGSPLSLECTVEGTSNPNLYWYRQAAGRGLQLLFYSVGIGQISSEVPQNLSASRPQDRQFILSSKKLLLSDSGFYLCAWRSGTGRSPLHFGNGTRLTVT.